Presented here are 17 T cell receptor beta chains from one specimen sequenced in a study of early T cells in non-severe SARS-CoV-2 infection (dated by TCRdb to the early 2020s). Library method: 5' RACE. Sequencing was performed on a NextSeq 500. In TCRdb, the public reads were trimmed at Q25 with fastp and aligned with MiXCR, with productive beta chains retained. Entries are consolidated by CDR3 protein sequence, retaining the most common genes and DNA. This sample holds fewer than 80,000 distinct CDR3 sequences; approximately 11% were observed only once. The top ten clones comprise around 12% of the sample. The specimen was whole blood, collected at baseline. These receptors all come from an adult who was a healthcare worker with PCR-confirmed SARS-CoV-2 infection or an uninfected control (not recorded which).

This clonotype was observed at least ten times. CDR3 region: CASSYFGGFGQPQHF. CDR3 in DNA: TGTGCCAGCAGTTACTTTGGGGGCTTTGGTCAGCCCCAGCATTTT. The V gene is TRBV6-2 or TRBV6-3, the J gene TRBJ1-5; possible D gene TRBD1, 6 bases. This CDR3 has 15 amino acids. CDR1 is MNHEY, CDR2 SVGEGT, per germline. Trimming pared 1 base from V and 6 bases from J, leaving 13 bases between.

This clonotype was observed a handful of times. V gene TRBV11-1 combines with J gene TRBJ2-7, with 11 positions matching TRBD1. The V gene end was trimmed by 5 bases and the J gene end by 3 bases; junction bases not matched to a gene: 6. CDR1 is SGHAT and CDR2 is FQDESV in the germline V gene (reference sequence). CDR3 length equals 15 residues. CDR3 amino acids: CASSRPGQGGYEQYF. CDR3 bases: TGTGCCAGCAGCCGTCCGGGACAGGGGGGCTACGAGCAGTACTTC.

Ten or more counts support this clonotype. The chain recombines TRBV27 with TRBJ2-7, with 12 bases fitting TRBD2. The CDR3 totals 16 residues. CDR1 is MNHEY and CDR2 is SMNVEV in the germline V gene (reference sequence). Losses at the gene ends were 5 bases for V and 3 bases for J; bases not matched to a gene: 8. The CDR3 loop reads CASSPRTSGALYEQYF. The CDR3 DNA is TGTGCCAGCAGTCCGCGGACTAGCGGGGCCCTCTACGAGCAGTACTTC.

The chain couples TRBV7-3 to TRBJ2-6; the D gene is possibly TRBD1 (6 bases). CDR1 is SGHTA, CDR2 FQGTGA, per germline. Trimming shortened V by 4 bases and J by 2 bases, and 9 bases separated the two germline ends. The CDR3 extends over 15 amino acids. The CDR3 DNA sequence: TGTGCCAGCAGCTCACAGGGAGCTGGGGCCAACGTCCTGACTTTC. It is translated as CASSSQGAGANVLTF.

The chain carries TRBV11-3 and TRBJ2-7; possibly TRBD1 for D (6 bases). The V end lost 3 bases, the J end lost 7 bases, and 10 bases lay between the germline ends. This CDR3 is built from 12 residues. Germline loops: CDR1 SGHNT, CDR2 YENEEA. The CDR3 loop is CASSFPGAEQYF. CDR3 nucleotide sequence: TGTGCCAGCAGCTTTCCAGGGGCTGAGCAGTACTTC.

A word on this clonotype: A read error may account for a junction end that differs from germline. The V gene is TRBV7-7, the J gene TRBJ2-2, with 9 bases lining up with TRBD1. CDR3 length: 17 residues. Germline V CDR1 and CDR2: SSHAT, FNYEAQ (reference sequence). DNA of the CDR3: TGTGTCAGCAGCCCTACTGTGGGACAGGGGAACACCGGGGAGCTGTTTTTT. It is translated as CVSSPTVGQGNTGELFF.

This clonotype was detected only a few times. The chain combines TRBV6-2 or TRBV6-3 with TRBJ2-7; 8 bases are a match to TRBD2. With V trimmed by 8 bases and J by 2 bases, 14 bases remained unmatched. Germline assignment: CDR1 MNHEY and CDR2 SVGEGT. This CDR3 is built from 16 residues. The DNA of the CDR3 is TGTGCCAGCTTTGATGCGGGGGGCCATCTTACCTACGAGCAGTACTTC. It yields the protein CASFDAGGHLTYEQYF.

This clonotype was counted between two and nine times. The rearrangement joins TRBV3-1 to TRBJ1-2; D is perhaps TRBD1 (6 bases). V dropped 1 base and J dropped 8 bases, with 11 bases sitting between them. Germline V CDR1 and CDR2: LGHDT, YNNKEL (reference sequence). The CDR3 sequence is 13 residues long. The CDR3 DNA is TGTGCCAGCAGCCAAGTCTCAGGGGCCGGCTACACCTTC. As protein: CASSQVSGAGYTF.

In nucleotides, the CDR3 is TGTGCCAGCAAGGAAGGACATACGCAGTATTTT. This sequence encodes CASKEGHTQYF. The chain uses TRBV6-5 and TRBJ2-3, with D uncertain. The CDR3 sequence is 11 residues long. Trimming left V 7 bases short and J 7 bases short, with 9 bases between. Germline V gene lookup returns CDR1 MNHEY and CDR2 SVGAGI.

This clonotype showed up just a few times. The chain carries TRBV29-1 and TRBJ1-1, with no clear D. CDR1 and CDR2 (germline): SQVTM, ANQGSEA. The V end was cut by 7 bases, the J end by 2 bases, with 11 bases between. This CDR3 region has 12 residues. CDR3 region: CSALGFNTEAFF. The CDR3 DNA reads as TGCAGCGCTTTAGGATTTAACACTGAAGCTTTCTTT.

A few counts support this clonotype. The chain has TRBV14 and TRBJ2-1, with no clear D. The CDR3 totals 17 residues. V lost 0 bases and J 8 bases, leaving 20 bases between the germline ends. Germline lookup yields CDR1 SGHDN and CDR2 FVKESK. CDR3 DNA sequence: TGTGCCAGCAGCCAAGAGTTCGGACCGTTGCTCTTCCATGAGCAGTTCTTC. It codes for CASSQEFGPLLFHEQFF. Variable domain in full (rest from reference TRBV14 and TRBJ2-1): EAGVTQFPSHSVIEKGQTVTLRCDPISGHDNLYWYRRVMGKEIKFLLHFVKESKQDESGMPNNRFLAERTGGTYSTLKVQPAELEDSGVYFCASSQEFGPLLFHEQFFGPGTRLTVL.

This clonotype was found many times. The rearrangement joins TRBV3-1 to TRBJ1-6, with a weak D call TRBD1 (5 bases). V dropped 0 bases and J dropped 7 bases, with 19 bases sitting between them. The germline CDR1 and CDR2 sequences are LGHDT and YNNKEL (reference sequence). This CDR3 spans 18 amino acids. CDR3 nucleotides: TGTGCCAGCAGCCAAGAACCCCCCGGTAGGGGAAGGAATTCACCCCTCCACTTT. Its protein product is CASSQEPPGRGRNSPLHF. The variable domain in full, with the rest retrieved from reference TRBV3-1 and TRBJ1-6, is DTAVSQTPKYLVTQMGNDKSIKCEQNLGHDTMYWYKQDSKKFLKIMFSYNNKELIINETVPNRFSPKSPDKAHLNLHINSLELGDSAVYFCASSQEPPGRGRNSPLHFGNGTRLTVT.

This clonotype was found a few times. The chain couples TRBV15 to TRBJ2-3, with 9 bases that match TRBD1. Germline lookup yields CDR1 LNHNV and CDR2 YYDKDF (reference sequence). V dropped 3 bases and J dropped 3; count of bases not matched to a gene: 4. CDR3 length: 15 amino acids. The CDR3 reads CATSRGQGRTDTQYF. In nucleotides, the CDR3 is TGTGCCACCAGCAGGGGACAGGGACGAACAGATACGCAGTATTTT.

The CDR3 region has the DNA TGTGCCAGCAGACTTAACCGACAGGTGACGAACACTGAAGCTTTCTTT. Amino acid sequence: CASRLNRQVTNTEAFF. The chain has TRBV6-6 and TRBJ1-1, with D possibly matching TRBD1 (6 bases). Germline V gene data show CDR1 as MNHNY and CDR2 as SVGAGI (reference sequence). The ends were cut back, 6 bases at V and 1 base at J, with 18 bases in the middle. The CDR3 covers 16 residues.

This clonotype was counted only a few times. The chain recombines TRBV5-1 with TRBJ1-2; D remains ambiguous. Trimming removed 3 bases at V and 4 bases at J, with 16 bases between. CDR3 size: 15 residues. Germline V gene sequence: CDR1 SGHRS, CDR2 YFSETQ. The DNA for the CDR3 is TGCGCCAGCAGCTCCGGACGCCCCGGCCCCTATGGCTACACCTTC. It specifies CASSSGRPGPYGYTF.

The chain uses TRBV5-1 and TRBJ2-1; a weak D match, TRBD1 (6 bases). The CDR3 is 15 residues long. Germline V gene sequence: CDR1 SGHRS, CDR2 YFSETQ. The V and J ends lost 0 bases and 3 bases respectively, with 10 bases between them. The CDR3 coding sequence is TGCGCCAGCAGCTTGGCACAGGGCAGCTACAATGAGCAGTTCTTC. Encoded protein: CASSLAQGSYNEQFF.

The chain links TRBV5-1 to TRBJ1-1; TRBD1 is a possible D gene (5 bases). Looked up from germline, CDR1 is SGHRS and CDR2 is YFSETQ. The CDR3 consists of 12 residues. The V end lost 1 base, the J end lost 8 bases, and 9 bases lay between the germline ends. The CDR3 sequence is CASSLTGEEAFF. In nucleotides, the CDR3 is TGCGCCAGCAGCTTGACGGGGGAAGAAGCTTTCTTT.